These 27 T cell receptor beta chains were sequenced from one sample in a study of CD8+CD57+ T cells in acquired aplastic anemia. The template used for profiling TCR beta VDJ and CDR3 was genomic DNA. TCRdb ran MiXCR on the reads and lists one entry per CDR3 protein. The table shows around 200,000 distinct CDR3 sequences, with about half occurring only once. The sample taken for sequencing was sorted CD4+, CD8+, or CD8+CD57+ T cells (not recorded which) from PBMCs. The origin of the receptors is a human donor in good health, serving as a control.

This clonotype showed up just a few times. The junction differs from germline at one of its ends, possibly a read error. Here the CDR3 DNA reads TGTGCTAGCAGCTTAGGACAGGGGGCGAGTAACTATGGCTACACCTTC. Its protein is CASSLGQGASNYGYTF. The V and J genes are TRBV7-7 and TRBJ1-2, with 11 bases fitting TRBD1. The CDR3 length is 16 residues. Per the germline V gene, CDR1 is SSHAT and CDR2 is FNYEAQ (reference sequence).

The V gene is TRBV6-5, the J gene TRBJ2-7; D might be TRBD2 (5 bases). The CDR3 runs 13 residues. Germline CDR1 is MNHEY and CDR2 is SVGAGI. Trimming stripped 0 bases from V and 3 bases from J, with 6 bases between. CDR3 in DNA: TGTGCCAGCAGTTACTCTCGGGGCTACGAGCAGTACTTC. As protein: CASSYSRGYEQYF.

This clonotype was detected a few times. This chain links TRBV28 with TRBJ2-1; 7 bases map to TRBD2. CDR1 and CDR2 (germline): MDHEN, SYDVKM. J lost 0 bases, V lost 6 bases, and 8 bases had no gene match. The CDR3 spans 16 residues. This CDR3 reads CASRVGGVSSYNEQFF. Written as DNA, the CDR3 is TGTGCCAGCAGGGTGGGGGGGGTGAGCTCCTACAATGAGCAGTTCTTC.

On this clonotype itself: Given a much more abundant clone one base away, this may be a read error. In nucleotides, the CDR3 is TGTGCCAGCAGACCCCAGGGCATCGAGCAGTTCTTC. The encoded protein is CASRPQGIEQFF. The chain uses TRBV9 and TRBJ2-1, with TRBD1 as a possible D gene (5 bases). Germline loops: CDR1 SGDLS, CDR2 YYNGEE. The CDR3 sequence is 12 residues long. Trimming took 5 bases from V and 10 from J, leaving 13 bases between them.

This chain connects TRBV7-9 to TRBJ1-1; D remains unclear. V gave up 6 bases and J gave up 3 bases, with 11 bases separating them. The length of the CDR3 is 13 residues. The germline CDR1 and CDR2 sequences are SEHNR and FQNEAQ (reference sequence). The CDR3, as DNA: TGTGCCAGCAGAAAGCAGGTCCACACTGAAGCTTTCTTT. Its translation is CASRKQVHTEAFF.

In the case of this clonotype: The junction departs from the called germline gene at one end, perhaps through a read error. The V gene is TRBV5-1, the J gene TRBJ2-1; possibly TRBD2 for D (6 bases). The CDR3 totals 16 residues. Germline loops: CDR1 SGHRS, CDR2 YFSETQ. CDR3 DNA: TGTGCCAGCAGCTTGGGAGGCAGCGTTGGGAACAATGAGCAGCTCTTC. Translated, it gives CASSLGGSVGNNEQLF.

The rearrangement joins TRBV19 to TRBJ2-7; the match to TRBD1 covers 9 bases. V was pared by 5 bases and J by 4 bases, with 3 bases of the junction left unmatched. This CDR3 comprises 13 residues. Looked up from germline, CDR1 is LNHDA and CDR2 is SQIVND (reference sequence). Written as DNA, the CDR3 is TGTGCCAGTAGTGCCGGGACAGGGTACGAGCAGTACTTC. Amino acids: CASSAGTGYEQYF. Combining the CDR3 with reference TRBV19 and TRBJ2-7 gives the whole variable domain DGGITQSPKYLFRKEGQNVTLSCEQNLNHDAMYWYRQDPGQGLRLIYYSQIVNDFQKGDIAEGYSVSREKKESFPLTVTSAQKNPTAFYLCASSAGTGYEQYFGPGTRLTVT.

The rearrangement joins TRBV12-3 or TRBV12-4 to TRBJ2-7, with unresolved D. This CDR3 region has 14 residues. Trimming removed 7 bases at V and 2 bases at J, with 15 bases between. The CDR3 here is CASTPQPQAYEQYF. DNA of the CDR3: TGTGCCAGCACCCCACAGCCCCAAGCCTACGAGCAGTACTTC.

Many counts were recorded for this clonotype. CDR3 DNA sequence: TGCGCCAGCAGCCAAGATGGGACAGAAAAACTGTTTTTT. Its translation is CASSQDGTEKLFF. The chain employs TRBV4-3 and TRBJ1-4, with D possibly being TRBD1 (6 bases). Trimming cost V 0 bases and J 8 bases, with 7 bases left between them. Germline-derived CDR1 and CDR2 are LGHNA and YSLEER. The CDR3 is made up of 13 amino acids.

This clonotype was counted once. The chain uses TRBV20-1 and TRBJ2-1; D not certain. The V and J ends lost 6 bases and 4 bases respectively, with 16 bases between them. The CDR3 sequence is 14 residues long. CDR1 is DFQATT and CDR2 is SNEGSKA in the germline V gene (reference sequence). In DNA, the CDR3 is TGCAGTGCCAGCAGCTTGGGCATATACAATGAGCAGTTCTTC. It yields the protein CSASSLGIYNEQFF.

This sequence joins TRBV20-1 and TRBJ2-5, with 7 bases lining up with TRBD2. This CDR3 comprises 12 residues. V lost 6 bases and J lost 5; bases outside the gene matches: 6. From germline, CDR1 is DFQATT and CDR2 SNEGSKA (reference sequence). Here the CDR3 reads CSAGLVVETQYF. The CDR3 nucleotides read TGCAGTGCCGGACTAGTTGTGGAGACCCAGTACTTC.

This rearrangement joins TRBV27 to TRBJ2-2, with TRBD1 matching 10 bases. J lost 4 bases, V lost 8 bases, and 13 bases had no gene match. Germline V gene lookup returns CDR1 MNHEY and CDR2 SMNVEV (reference sequence). The CDR3 totals 17 residues. CDR3 residues: CASGRTVGQGSTGELFF. Here the CDR3 DNA reads TGTGCCAGCGGACGTACAGTGGGACAGGGGTCCACCGGGGAGCTGTTTTTT.

The V and J genes are TRBV5-5 and TRBJ2-7; possibly TRBD1 or TRBD2 for D (5 bases each). The CDR3 contains 15 residues. The V gene's germline CDR1 is SGHKS and CDR2 YYEKEE (reference sequence). V shed 3 bases and J shed 4 bases, with 17 bases lying between them. The CDR3 nucleotides read TGTGCCAGCAGCTCAGGGACGTCCGGGCTTTACGAGCAGTACTTC. It yields the protein CASSSGTSGLYEQYF.

There are many counts of this clonotype. The chain has TRBV3-1 and TRBJ1-4; no clear D gene. In germline, CDR1 is LGHDT, CDR2 YNNKEL (reference sequence). CDR3 length equals 11 residues. Trimming cost V 2 bases and J 7 bases, with 2 bases left between them. The CDR3 region is CASSQSEKLFF. For the CDR3, the DNA is TGTGCCAGCAGCCAAAGTGAAAAACTGTTTTTT.

Regarding this clonotype: Sequence at one end of the junction differs from germline and may be a read error. V usage is TRBV20-1 and J usage is TRBJ2-7; D possibly corresponds to TRBD1 (6 bases). CDR3 size: 16 residues. Germline CDR1 reads DFQATT; CDR2 reads SNEGSKA (reference sequence). The chain's CDR3 is CSATDQHGQPTYEQYF. CDR3 in DNA: TGCAGCGCTACAGACCAACACGGACAGCCTACCTACGAGCAGTACTTC.

In regard to this clonotype: Germline and junction disagree at one end, which may indicate a read error. This sequence joins TRBV7-8 and TRBJ2-7, with TRBD1 matching 7 bases. CDR3 length: 14 amino acids. Germline CDR1 SGHVS, CDR2 FQNEAQ. CDR3 protein: CASSEPGQPYERYF. For the CDR3, the DNA is TGTGCCAGCAGTGAGCCGGGACAGCCCTACGAGCGGTACTTC.

Ten or more counts support this clonotype. The chain couples TRBV20-1 to TRBJ1-1; D is unclear. The CDR3 runs to 14 residues. CDR1 DFQATT and CDR2 SNEGSKA come from the germline V gene (reference sequence). The V gene lost 4 bases and the J gene lost 0 bases, with 12 bases spanning the gap. CDR3 protein: CSANPLLMNTEAFF. The CDR3 DNA is TGCAGTGCTAACCCTTTGCTCATGAACACTGAAGCTTTCTTT.

J is TRBJ2-5 and V is TRBV7-2; 7 nucleotides align to TRBD1. Germline V gives CDR1 SGHTA, CDR2 FQGNSA. The J segment lost 5 bases and the V segment lost 3 bases, leaving 6 bases of the junction unmatched. The CDR3 loop spans 14 amino acids. The CDR3 sequence is CASSLKGAGETQYF. In nucleotides, the CDR3 is TGTGCCAGCAGCTTGAAGGGGGCGGGTGAGACCCAGTACTTC.

This rearrangement joins TRBV7-2 to TRBJ2-1, with D uncertain. Trimming pared 6 bases from V and 13 bases from J, leaving 7 bases between. The CDR3 is 9 residues long. The germline CDR1 and CDR2 sequences are SGHTA and FQGNSA. The CDR3 sequence is CASREGQFF. The CDR3 nucleotides are TGTGCCAGCAGGGAAGGACAGTTCTTC.

This clonotype was seen a handful of times. The chain uses TRBV15 and TRBJ1-5; the match to TRBD1 covers 7 bases. Germline V gene lookup returns CDR1 LNHNV and CDR2 YYDKDF (reference sequence). The CDR3 contains 13 residues. Trimming took 4 bases from V and 5 from J; bases not matched to a gene: 2. CDR3 sequence: CATSKGTDQPQHF. The DNA for the CDR3 is TGTGCCACCAGCAAAGGGACAGATCAGCCCCAGCATTTT. Together with reference TRBV15 and TRBJ1-5, the CDR3 gives the full variable domain: DAMVIQNPRYQVTQFGKPVTLSCSQTLNHNVMYWYQQKSSQAPKLLFHYYDKDFNNEADTPDNFQSRRPNTSFCFLDIRSPGLGDTAMYLCATSKGTDQPQHFGDGTRLSIL.

This clonotype was counted at least ten times. This chain links TRBV10-1 with TRBJ1-2, with TRBD1 as a possible D gene (6 bases). The V end lost 5 bases, the J end lost 3 bases, and 13 bases lay between the germline ends. The CDR3 has 14 residues. Germline CDR1 WNHNN, CDR2 SYGVQD (reference sequence). The CDR3 reads CASSSQGGYYGYTF. For the CDR3, the DNA is TGCGCCAGCAGTTCACAGGGAGGGTACTATGGCTACACCTTC.

The gene calls are TRBV29-1 and TRBJ2-5; possible D gene TRBD1, 6 bases. Trimming cost V 6 bases and J 5 bases, with 16 bases left between them. This CDR3 contains 13 residues. CDR1 and CDR2 (germline): SQVTM, ANQGSEA. CDR3: CSVDPGTFETQYF. CDR3 bases: TGCAGCGTCGACCCCGGGACATTCGAGACCCAGTACTTC.

J is TRBJ1-5 and V is TRBV29-1; D is undetermined. Germline V lookup: CDR1 SQVTM, CDR2 ANQGSEA. The CDR3 spans 13 residues. Between the trimmed V and J ends, which lost 4 bases and 6 bases, there was a span of 13 bases. In nucleotides, the CDR3 is TGCAGCGTTGTCCCTGGGTCGGGTCAGCCCCAGCATTTT. It yields the protein CSVVPGSGQPQHF.

This clonotype came up a few times. This chain connects TRBV7-9 to TRBJ2-3; TRBD1 agrees at 9 bases. V dropped 4 bases and J dropped 1; count of bases not matched to a gene: 12. The CDR3 totals 18 residues. Germline V lookup: CDR1 SEHNR, CDR2 FQNEAQ (reference sequence). In nucleotides, the CDR3 is TGTGCCAGCAGCTCTCTATTGTCCCGGGACAGGGGCACAGATACGCAGTATTTT. This sequence encodes CASSSLLSRDRGTDTQYF.

This chain joins TRBV7-2 and TRBJ2-7, with 8 bases matching TRBD2. The CDR3 contains 14 residues. The V segment lost 5 bases and the J segment 0 bases; nucleotides outside the gene matches: 3. In germline, CDR1 is SGHTA, CDR2 FQGNSA. In nucleotides, the CDR3 is TGTGCCAGCAGCCGTAGCGGGACCTCCTACGAGCAGTACTTC. Its translation is CASSRSGTSYEQYF. Combining the CDR3 with reference TRBV7-2 and TRBJ2-7 gives the whole variable domain GAGVSQSPSNKVTEKGKDVELRCDPISGHTALYWYRQSLGQGLEFLIYFQGNSAPDKSGLPSDRFSAERTGGSVSTLTIQRTQQEDSAVYLCASSRSGTSYEQYFGPGTRLTVT.

In this sample, this clonotype turned up many times. The chain combines TRBV30 with TRBJ1-1; no clear D. The CDR3 has 11 amino acids. V dropped 0 bases and J dropped 9 bases, with 8 bases sitting between them. Per germline, CDR1 GTSNPN and CDR2 SVGIG (reference sequence). In DNA form, the CDR3 reads TGTGCCTGGAGTGTAAGCTCCCAAGCTTTCTTT. Translating gives CAWSVSSQAFF.

Ten or more counts support this clonotype. V and J are TRBV5-1 and TRBJ2-7, with D hard to call. V lost 1 base, J lost 3 bases, and 11 bases lay in between. This CDR3 comprises 14 residues. The germline V gene has CDR1 SGHRS and CDR2 YFSETQ. CDR3 amino acids: CASSLFGYGYEQYF. CDR3 DNA sequence: TGCGCCAGCAGCTTGTTTGGCTACGGCTACGAGCAGTACTTC. Full variable domain (missing parts from reference TRBV5-1 and TRBJ2-7): KAGVTQTPRYLIKTRGQQVTLSCSPISGHRSVSWYQQTPGQGLQFLFEYFSETQRNKGNFPGRFSGRQFSNSRSEMNVSTLELGDSALYLCASSLFGYGYEQYFGPGTRLTVT.